These 7 T cell receptor beta chains originate from one sample sequenced in a study of somatic mutations in cytotoxic T cells in rheumatoid arthritis. Sequencing was performed with immunoSEQ multiplex PCR; in TCRdb, only in-frame clones are kept and a portion is missing. Among 20,000 to 25,000 clones listed, roughly 80% were seen once. Sequencing was performed on CD8+ T cells sorted from blood. The receptors here all came from an adult with rheumatoid arthritis.

V usage is TRBV5-1 and J usage is TRBJ1-2; the D is unclear. The CDR3 sequence is 12 residues long. CDR1 is SGHRS and CDR2 is YFSETQ in the germline V gene. V lost 3 bases to trimming and J lost 7 bases, with 10 bases between them. Here the CDR3 DNA reads TGCGCCAGCAGCTCGGTCCGGGGTGGCTACACCTTC. As protein: CASSSVRGGYTF.

This chain links TRBV6-4 with TRBJ1-5; D not resolved. From germline, CDR1 is MRHNA and CDR2 SNTAGT. The CDR3 runs 13 residues. V gave up 0 bases and J gave up 0 bases, with 0 bases separating them. CDR3 region: CASSDSSNQPQHF. The DNA for the CDR3 is TGTGCCAGCAGTGACTCTAGCAATCAGCCCCAGCATTTT.

The CDR3 here is CASSQTTLYNTQYF. The CDR3 DNA follows: TGTGCCAGCAGCCAAACAACACTTTACAATACGCAGTATTTT. The chain recombines TRBV2 with TRBJ2-3; D gene ambiguous. Looked up from germline, CDR1 is SNHLY and CDR2 is FYNNEI. V shed 6 bases and J shed 7 bases, with 17 bases lying between them. The CDR3 extends over 14 amino acids.

The CDR3 loop is CASSQEFGAGGFLDTQYF. CDR3 nucleotides: TGTGCCAGCAGCCAAGAATTTGGAGCGGGGGGGTTTCTAGATACGCAGTATTTT. V is TRBV4-2 and J is TRBJ2-3, with 10 bases lining up with TRBD2. Germline values: CDR1 LGHNA, CDR2 YNFKEQ. The CDR3 runs 18 residues. V was clipped by 0 bases and J by 5 bases; unmatched bases: 11.

This rearrangement joins TRBV7-2 to TRBJ2-7; 9 bases align to TRBD1. CDR1 SGHTA and CDR2 FQGNSA come from the germline V gene. Trimming took 3 bases from V and 3 from J; bases not matched to a gene: 3. The CDR3 has 14 residues. In DNA, the CDR3 is TGTGCCAGCAGCTTGTGGACAGGGGACTACGAGCAGTACTTC. Translation gives CASSLWTGDYEQYF. The full variable domain, with the rest looked up from reference TRBV7-2 and TRBJ2-7, is GAGVSQSPSNKVTEKGKDVELRCDPISGHTALYWYRQSLGQGLEFLIYFQGNSAPDKSGLPSDRFSAERTGGSVSTLTIQRTQQEDSAVYLCASSLWTGDYEQYFGPGTRLTVT.

The chain uses TRBV7-2 and TRBJ2-1, with 9 bases fitting TRBD2. V lost 5 bases, J lost 0 bases, and 8 bases stayed unmatched. Germline V lookup: CDR1 SGHTA, CDR2 FQGNSA. This CDR3 region has 17 residues. The CDR3 DNA follows: TGTGCCAGCAGCCCACATAGCGGGGGAAGCTCCTACAATGAGCAGTTCTTC. It specifies CASSPHSGGSSYNEQFF. Complete variable domain (other parts from reference TRBV7-2 and TRBJ2-1): GAGVSQSPSNKVTEKGKDVELRCDPISGHTALYWYRQSLGQGLEFLIYFQGNSAPDKSGLPSDRFSAERTGGSVSTLTIQRTQQEDSAVYLCASSPHSGGSSYNEQFFGPGTRLTVL.

The chain couples TRBV19 to TRBJ2-1, with D possibly called TRBD1 or TRBD2 (7 bases each). CDR3 length equals 15 residues. Deletions cut 3 bases from V and 8 bases from J, with 17 bases between. In germline, CDR1 is LNHDA, CDR2 SQIVND (reference sequence). The DNA of the CDR3 is TGTGCCAGTAGTATTCAGGGGGGGTATTGGTATGAGCAGTTCTTC. Its translation is CASSIQGGYWYEQFF.